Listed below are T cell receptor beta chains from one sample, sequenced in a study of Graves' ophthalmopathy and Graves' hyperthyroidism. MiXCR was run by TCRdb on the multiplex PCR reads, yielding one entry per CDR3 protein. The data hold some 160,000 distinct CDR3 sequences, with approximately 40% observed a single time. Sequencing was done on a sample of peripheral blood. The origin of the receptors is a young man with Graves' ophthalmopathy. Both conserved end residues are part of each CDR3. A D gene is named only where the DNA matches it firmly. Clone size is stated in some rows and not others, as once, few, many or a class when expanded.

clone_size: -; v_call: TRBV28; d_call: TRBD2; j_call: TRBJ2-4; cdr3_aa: CASSSVRLAGGPGKNIQYF; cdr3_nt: TGTGCCAGCAGTTCTGTTAGACTAGCGGGAGGGCCCGGCAAAAACATTCAGTACTTC
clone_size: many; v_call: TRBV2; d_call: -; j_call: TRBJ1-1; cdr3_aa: CASSDGQNTEAFF; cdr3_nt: TGTGCCAGCAGTGATGGACAGAACACTGAAGCTTTCTTT
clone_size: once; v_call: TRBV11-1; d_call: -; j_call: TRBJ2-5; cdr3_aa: CASSRQEQETQYF; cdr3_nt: TGTGCCAGCTCACGACAGGAACAAGAGACCCAGTACTTC
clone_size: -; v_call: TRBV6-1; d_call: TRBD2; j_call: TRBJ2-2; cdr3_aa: CASRGLAGNTGELFF; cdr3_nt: TGTGCCAGCAGGGGACTAGCGGGGAACACCGGGGAACTGTTTTTT
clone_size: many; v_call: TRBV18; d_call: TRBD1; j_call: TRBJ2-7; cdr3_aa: CASSSSGTDTRQYF; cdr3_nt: TGTGCCAGCTCATCGTCCGGGACAGATACGAGGCAGTACTTC
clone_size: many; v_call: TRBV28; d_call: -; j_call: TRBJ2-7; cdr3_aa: CASSFSYEQYF; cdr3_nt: TGTGCCAGCAGTTTCTCCTACGAGCAGTACTTC
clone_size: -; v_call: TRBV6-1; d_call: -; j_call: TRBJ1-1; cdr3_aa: CASSLARSSVAFF; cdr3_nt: TGTGCCAGCAGTCTTGCCCGTTCCTCGGTAGCTTTCTTT
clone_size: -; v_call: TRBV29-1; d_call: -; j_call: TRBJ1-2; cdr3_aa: CSVVSSEIYGYTF; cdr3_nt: TGCAGCGTTGTCTCCTCGGAAATATATGGCTACACCTTC
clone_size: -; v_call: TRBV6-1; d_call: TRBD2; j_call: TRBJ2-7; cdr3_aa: CASSATGTSWYEQYF; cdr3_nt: TGTGCCAGCAGTGCTACCGGGACTAGCTGGTACGAGCAGTACTTC
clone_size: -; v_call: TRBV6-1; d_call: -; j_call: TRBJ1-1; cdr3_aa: CASSPEMESRPFF; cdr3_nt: TGTGCCAGCAGTCCCGAGATGGAATCGAGACCTTTCTTT
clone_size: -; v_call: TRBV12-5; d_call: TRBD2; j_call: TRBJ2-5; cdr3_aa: CASGLATSGSNQETQYF; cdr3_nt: TGTGCTAGTGGTTTGGCAACGAGCGGGAGCAACCAAGAGACCCAGTACTTC
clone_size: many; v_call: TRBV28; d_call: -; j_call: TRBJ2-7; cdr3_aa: CASGEVYEQYF; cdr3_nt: TGTGCCAGCGGAGAAGTCTACGAGCAGTACTTC
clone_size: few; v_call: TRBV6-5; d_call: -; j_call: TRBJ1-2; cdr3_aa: CASSSQGGRDYGYTF; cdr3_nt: TGTGCCAGCAGTTCCCAAGGGGGGCGCGACTATGGCTACACCTTC
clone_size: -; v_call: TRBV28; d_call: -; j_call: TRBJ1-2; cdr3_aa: CASSSGPIGNYGYTF; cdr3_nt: TGTGCCAGCAGTTCCGGCCCCATAGGGAACTATGGCTACACCTTC